This T cell receptor beta chain was sequenced during a study of shared clonotypes between healthy human individuals. General observations from the study: Donor clonotype sharing was expected to depend on sequencing depth.

Regarding this clone: Its matching antigen is unknown.

For unsorted samples, genomic DNA was extracted from tens of millions of PBMCs. Assay: immunoSEQ multiplex PCR; the TCRdb copy retains only in-frame clones and omits some. Among about 510,000 clones, 60% to 85% were seen once, and the ten largest hold 10% to 15%. The germline V gene encodes CDR1 MNHEY and CDR2 SMNVEV (reference sequence). The ends lost 2 bases at V and 5 bases at J; junction bases unmatched: 10. The length of the CDR3 is 16 residues. The chain uses TRBV27 and TRBJ2-7; 9 bases agree with TRBD2. Source material: PBMCs. The sequence was collected from a woman between 40 and 55 years old in good health. Some clones in this sample may be carry-over from other donors' samples. Here the CDR3 reads CASSLRASGKWDEQYF. CDR3 nucleotides: TGTGCCAGCAGTTTAAGGGCTAGCGGGAAATGGGACGAGCAGTACTTC.